This T cell receptor (beta chain) stems from a study of blood T cell repertoires in COVID-19. Study as a whole: Acute-phase and convalescent COVID-19 samples originated in the United States, Italy and Spain. PBMCs, B-cell-depleted T cells, or T cells were the source of the cDNA or gDNA that made up the material.

CDR1 is MNHEY and CDR2 is SVGAGI in the germline V gene. This CDR3 contains 13 residues. J gave up 4 bases and V 6 bases, and 5 bases lay outside the gene matches. Original processing notes: Amplification from reference gene primers served as the basis for estimated nucleated cell counts. Sequenced by immunoSEQ multiplex PCR; TCRdb stores in-frame clones only, minus some. Clonal size and the V and J genes are those of that table, whereas D and trimming came from the DNA. Here the sample spans just over 95,000 clones, just over 90% being singletons. This sequence originates from a man in his 60s with acute or convalescent COVID-19. The sequenced material came from peripheral blood. The chain has TRBV6-5 and TRBJ1-2; 7 bases fit TRBD1. The CDR3 DNA sequence: TGTGCCAGCAGCCCCGACAGGGCCTATGGCTACACCTTC. This encodes CASSPDRAYGYTF.